This T cell receptor beta chain emerged from a study of long-term antiretroviral therapy in people with HIV (dated by TCRdb to the early 2020s). Regarding the research as a whole: The earliest samples were collected about a decade before the 2015 WHO recommendation for immediate ART, when ART was typically delayed until CD4 counts fell. This retrospective serial study examined whether starting ART and sustained HIV suppression were associated with changes in the composition and diversity of the TRB repertoire in peripheral blood. A total of around 190 cryopreserved PBMC samples came from around 30 adults with confirmed HIV infection and were collected serially over a mean of about six years (range 1-12). Of the 30 to 35 participants with HIV, approximately 11 were female. No cross-contamination during QIAcube processing was shown when test extractions of a monoclonal T-cell line were performed alongside some 33 polyclonal samples. Results the study describes overall, beyond this receptor: The samples span the years 2004 to 2017, and the ART regimens used at that time may not be as effective as current regimens. Starting ART was linked to a significant rise in TRB diversity, yet even with long-term ART the diversity remained significantly lower than in transplant donor controls. Unsorted PBMC were profiled instead of sorted CD4+ and CD8+ T cells because pre-ART samples had limited cell numbers. The repertoire was dominated across all time points by expanded TRB clones identified before ART initiation, although this dominance was seen to fluctuate and to decrease in many PLHIV after ART. Narrower CDR3 length ranges were observed in HIV repertoires than in controls, and an antigen-experienced repertoire with only a slight naive shift after ART was suggested by the network structure. Inferences about post-ART repertoire changes were limited because no data were available on ART adherence, viral resistance or therapy changes. Limited PBMC availability meant only the TCR beta chain was sequenced, without alpha chain pairing.

Of note for this clone: Its antigen is currently not known. Per-nucleotide qualities are absent, and no much larger clonotype sits a single base away.

Participants were included only if at least one PBMC sample before ART initiation and at least two post-ART samples were available. Every participant with HIV received treatment in the United States of America. Before DNA extraction, cryopreserved samples of about 0.95-11 million PBMC were thawed and then washed. At the time of the earliest PBMC sample, participants with HIV were aged between roughly 20 and 60 years. Each participant contributed PBMC samples from 1-4 timepoints before ART initiation and 2-8 timepoints after ART initiation, with a median of 7 samples. For every participant, serial HIV viral load, CD4+ T-cell count, ART history and demographic data were obtained. A Qiagen kit on a QIAcube was used to extract genomic DNA from unsorted PBMC, with samples processed in batches of 12. Sequencing of the TRB variable region was done with the immunoSEQ hsTCRB v3.0 assay at survey level resolution. TRB sequencing targeted a depth of about 35,000-50,000 T-cell genomes per sample. TRB libraries were pooled and sequenced on an Illumina MiSeq using a v3 150-cycle kit. The original methods were these. Analysis of repertoires was carried out in R inside a reproducible Nextflow workflow spanning QC, data transformation and analysis. LymphoSeq2, an R package for exploring AIRR-Seq data, was used to implement the custom analyses. A handful of samples that produced fewer than 5000 total TRB sequences were removed, so 180 or so HIV repertoires were analyzed. Among the approximately 200 retained HIV repertoires, 59 were collected before ART initiation and 120 to 140 were collected after ART initiation. Repertoires were downsampled to 5000 TRB nucleotide sequences, and summary statistics were averaged over 100 downsampling iterations. TRB sequences were retained for analysis only if CDR3 regions of at least seven amino acids were present. Diversity was assessed using a clonality score derived from Shannon entropy and using the Gini coefficient. In the repertoire networks, any two of the top 5000 CDR3 amino acid sequences were connected whenever the two sequences differed by an edit distance of one. For TRB CDR3 amino acid sequences, GLIPH2 was used to predict antigen specificity groups and MHC restriction. CDR3 amino acid sequences were matched against VDJdb and McPAS-TCR to flag known CMV, EBV, HIV or tissue antigen associations. Pre-ART, post-ART and control groups were compared with Wilcoxon signed-rank tests and Holm-Bonferroni correction. The clones in this table, taken by TCRdb from immuneACCESS, are in-frame only. Not every clone is retained; where verified, under half of the shortfall comes from an unresolved V gene, and the cause of the rest is unknown. V, J and clone size derive from that table, while D and trimming were established from the DNA sequence. A total of tens of thousands of clones appear in this sample, roughly 93% of them only once. The top ten constitute about 3% of the sample.

V is reduced by 2 bases and J by 8 bases, leaving a spacing of 18 bases between them. The CDR3 covers 16 residues, taking in both the cysteine and the phenylalanine. Only the CDR3 DNA stays, 48 bases, in frame from base 1. CDR1 and CDR2 are read off the germline V gene as LGHNA and YNFKEQ. This TCR was recovered from a middle-aged man with HIV. The sequence is built from TRBV4-2 and TRBJ1-4; the D gene is perhaps TRBD1, from 6 matching bases. This specimen was unsorted PBMCs, taken roughly 7.1 years after starting antiretroviral therapy. The CDR3 corresponds to CASSQIADLGAEKLFF. The bases read TGTGCCAGCAGCCAAATTGCGGATTTGGGGGCAGAAAAACTGTTTTTT.